This paragraph reports one T cell receptor (beta chain). The sample belongs to a study of blood T cell repertoires in COVID-19. In the study overall: T cells, B-cell-depleted T cells, or PBMCs supplied cDNA or gDNA.

Across about two dozen US areas, participants ranged in age from roughly 18 to 95 years. Self-reported history from a screening survey and questionnaire set each donor's cohort. This CDR3 comprises 17 residues. J lost 10 bases, V lost 3 bases, and 11 bases had no gene match. Looked up from germline, CDR1 is LNHDA and CDR2 is SQIVND (reference sequence). Original processing methods: Amplification of reference gene primers was used by the study to estimate nucleated cell counts. Profiled with immunoSEQ multiplex PCR; TCRdb holds only in-frame clones, not every one. V and J calls and clone size follow that table, whereas D and trimming were derived from the DNA. The data show tens of thousands of clones, with roughly 90% seen just once and approximately 1.2% held by the top ten.

The receptor was isolated from a woman aged 50 to 60 with acute COVID-19. The material sequenced was PBMCs or T cells enriched from blood (not recorded which). V gene TRBV19 combines with J gene TRBJ2-1; 14 bases agree with TRBD2. The CDR3: CASSIGGGLAGEREQFF. The CDR3 DNA follows: TGTGCCAGTAGTATTGGTGGGGGACTAGCGGGGGAAAGGGAGCAGTTCTTC.